The 28 T cell receptor beta chains below all came from one sample that was sequenced in a study of blood T cells in healthy people across ages (dated by TCRdb to the mid-2010s). Libraries were built with 5' RACE. The listed sequencing device is Illumina HiSeq 2500. A second PCR of roughly 7 to 12 cycles was run with a J-beta primer mix and a sample-barcoded 5' primer. TCRdb cleaned the public reads at Q25 with fastp, built clones with MiXCR and kept in-frame beta chains. Each entry merges the rows of one CDR3 protein and shows their most common DNA and genes. For this sample there are under 950,000 distinct CDR3 sequences; about 24% appear just once. Approximately 20% of the sample comes from the top ten. The material sequenced was blood. Every receptor here comes from a man in his 70s in good health.

In its sample, this clonotype was seen a few times. The chain links TRBV6-2 or TRBV6-3 to TRBJ2-7; TRBD2 might be the D (5 bases). The CDR3 has 13 amino acids. V was trimmed by 10 bases and J by 0 bases, leaving 13 bases between them. Germline assignment: CDR1 MNHEY and CDR2 SVGEGT. DNA of the CDR3: TGTGCCACCCGGGAAGCCAGCTCCTACGAGCAGTACGTC. Translating it yields CATREASSYEQYV.

In this sample, this clonotype turned up once. The rearrangement uses TRBV6-4 and TRBJ1-2; no firm D call. The V end lost 5 bases, the J end lost 7 bases, and 14 bases lay between the germline ends. The CDR3 runs 13 residues. The germline gives CDR1 MRHNA, CDR2 SNTAGT. CDR3 sequence reads: CASSPGGEFGYTF. CDR3 DNA: TGTGCCAGCAGTCCTGGTGGGGAGTTTGGCTACACCTTC.

The chain has TRBV29-1 and TRBJ1-1; no reliable D call. Between the trimmed V and J ends, which lost 3 bases and 1 base, there was a span of 9 bases. CDR1 is SQVTM and CDR2 is ANQGSEA in the germline V gene. CDR3 length: 13 amino acids. The CDR3: CSVEFGGNTEAFF. CDR3 bases: TGCAGCGTTGAGTTCGGAGGGAACACTGAAGCTTTCTTT.

This clonotype was detected a few times. The chain has TRBV5-6 and TRBJ2-3; D may be TRBD2 (5 bases). Trimming took off 4 bases at V and 2 bases at J, with 14 bases between the two ends. Germline V CDR1 and CDR2: SGHDT, YYEEEE. CDR3 length: 15 amino acids. In DNA form, the CDR3 reads TGTGCCAGCAGCCGCACTAGTCCCTACACAGATACGCAGTATTTT. This encodes CASSRTSPYTDTQYF.

This clonotype was found many times. The V gene is TRBV20-1, the J gene TRBJ1-4, with TRBD1 matching over 9 bases. The germline V gene has CDR1 DFQATT and CDR2 SNEGSKA (reference sequence). This CDR3 is built from 12 residues. V dropped 1 base and J dropped 10; count of bases not matched to a gene: 1. The CDR3 loop reads CSARGQGVKLFF. As DNA, the CDR3 is TGCAGTGCTAGAGGACAGGGGGTAAAACTGTTTTTT.

This clonotype was counted a few times. The rearrangement joins TRBV15 to TRBJ1-4; 7 bases line up with TRBD1. The CDR3 is 16 amino acids. V dropped 1 base and J dropped 3; count of bases not matched to a gene: 5. CDR1 and CDR2 (germline): LNHNV, YYDKDF (reference sequence). The CDR3: CATSRGDRVANEKLFF. For the CDR3, the DNA is TGTGCCACCAGCAGAGGCGACAGGGTGGCTAATGAAAAACTGTTTTTT.

The rearrangement uses TRBV12-3 or TRBV12-4 and TRBJ1-1; 9 bases align to TRBD1. V trimming: 6 bases; J trimming: 1 base; junction bases outside the gene matches: 9. This CDR3 contains 16 residues. CDR3 loop: CASRSNRGLGNTEAFF. The CDR3 bases are TGTGCCAGCAGAAGCAACAGGGGGCTGGGGAACACTGAAGCTTTCTTT.

Details on this clonotype: Given the absence of the conserved phenylalanine or tryptophan at the CDR3 end, a read error is likely. The chain couples TRBV20-1 to TRBJ2-7; 13 positions match TRBD2. Germline V gives CDR1 DFQATT, CDR2 SNEGSKA (reference sequence). The V segment lost 5 bases and the J segment 1 base; nucleotides outside the gene matches: 5. This CDR3 is 15 amino acids long. The CDR3 loop reads CSAFGTSGVSYEQYC. In DNA, the CDR3 is TGCAGTGCTTTCGGGACTAGCGGGGTTTCCTACGAGCAGTACTGC.

This clonotype came up a few times. J is TRBJ2-4 and V is TRBV4-2; D is ambiguous. Germline values: CDR1 LGHNA, CDR2 YNFKEQ. Trimming left V 0 bases short and J 0 bases short, with 6 bases between. This CDR3 is 15 amino acids long. This chain's CDR3 is CASSQDYEAKNIQYF. The CDR3 region has the DNA TGTGCCAGCAGCCAAGACTACGAAGCCAAAAACATTCAGTACTTC.

This chain joins TRBV7-3 and TRBJ1-1; no reliable D call. The CDR3 is 16 amino acids. Germline CDR1 is SGHTA and CDR2 is FQGTGA. The V and J ends lost 1 base and 0 bases respectively, with 12 bases between them. The CDR3 DNA sequence: TGTGCCAGCAGCTTAAGGCCAGCGTCGGTGAACACTGAAGCTTTCTTT. Its protein is CASSLRPASVNTEAFF.

This rearrangement joins TRBV20-1 to TRBJ2-7; a weak D match, TRBD2 (5 bases). The CDR3 loop spans 11 amino acids. V lost 2 bases and J lost 6, with 8 bases in between. Germline-derived CDR1 and CDR2 are DFQATT and SNEGSKA (reference sequence). CDR3 sequence: CSARILGEQYV. In DNA, the CDR3 is TGCAGTGCTAGAATACTAGGCGAGCAGTACGTC.

The table lists this clonotype with a few counts. J is TRBJ1-2 and V is TRBV6-5; D gene uncertain. Germline lookup yields CDR1 MNHEY and CDR2 SVGAGI. This CDR3 region has 14 residues. The V end was cut by 8 bases, the J end by 3 bases, with 16 bases between. CDR3 nucleotide sequence: TGTGCCAGCCTCTCCGGCGGAAGGGACTATGGCTACACCTTC. Its protein is CASLSGGRDYGYTF.

V is TRBV12-3 or TRBV12-4 and J is TRBJ1-1, with D hard to call. The ends were cut back, 5 bases at V and 4 bases at J, with 14 bases in the middle. This CDR3 region has 14 residues. The CDR3 DNA is TGTGCCAGCAGTCCCGGGTCGGGGAGCACTGAAGCTTTCTTT. Its protein is CASSPGSGSTEAFF.

The chain combines TRBV3-1 with TRBJ2-3; tentative D call: TRBD1 (6 bases). The V end was cut by 4 bases, the J end by 0 bases, with 11 bases between. The germline gives CDR1 LGHDT, CDR2 YNNKEL (reference sequence). The CDR3 extends over 15 amino acids. CDR3 protein: CASSPDSLSTDTQYF. In DNA form, the CDR3 reads TGTGCCAGCAGCCCGGACAGCCTCAGCACAGATACGCAGTATTTT.

This clonotype occurred a few times. The chain combines TRBV7-3 with TRBJ2-3, with 9 nucleotides matching TRBD1. Germline-derived CDR1 and CDR2 are SGHTA and FQGTGA. The CDR3 extends over 15 amino acids. V gave up 0 bases and J gave up 5 bases; unmatched junction bases: 3. The CDR3 nucleotides are TGTGCCAGCAGCTTAACGGGACAGGGTGTAGATACGCAGTATTTT. This translates into CASSLTGQGVDTQYF.

There are a few counts of this clonotype. This sequence joins TRBV25-1 and TRBJ2-5; 9 bases are shared with TRBD1. V was clipped by 3 bases and J by 4 bases; unmatched bases: 9. This CDR3 region has 16 residues. Germline V lookup: CDR1 MGHDK, CDR2 SYGVNS. The CDR3 DNA sequence: TGTGCCAGCAGTGACGACAGGGGGGATTCCTTAGAGACCCAGTACTTC. Amino acids: CASSDDRGDSLETQYF.

In its sample, this clonotype was seen a few times. The J gene is TRBJ2-5, the V gene TRBV20-1; the D call may be TRBD1 or TRBD2 (5 bases each). With 7 bases removed from V and 5 bases from J, the gap between germline ends came to 17 bases. Germline V gene sequence: CDR1 DFQATT, CDR2 SNEGSKA (reference sequence). The CDR3 covers 13 residues. As DNA, the CDR3 is TGCAGTGTTCAGAGGGCAGGGTGGGAGACCCAGTACTTC. This translates into CSVQRAGWETQYF.

The V and J genes are TRBV24-1 and TRBJ2-1; weak D call: TRBD2 (5 bases). The J call could be wrong; TRBJ2-5 is a better fit for the DNA end. Germline assignment: CDR1 KGHDR and CDR2 SFDVKD. This CDR3 spans 15 amino acids. The CDR3: CATSFPGGRGETQYF. In DNA, the CDR3 is TGTGCCACCAGTTTTCCAGGAGGCAGAGGGGAGACCCAGTACTTC.

There are a few counts of this clonotype. CDR3 protein: CASSDSAGTDTQYF. The CDR3 DNA reads as TGTGCCAGCAGTGACTCGGCTGGAACAGATACGCAGTATTTT. The chain couples TRBV6-4 to TRBJ2-3; D remains unclear. The CDR3 runs to 14 residues. Trimming shortened V by 0 bases and J by 3 bases, and 7 bases separated the two germline ends. Germline CDR1 MRHNA, CDR2 SNTAGT.

V gene TRBV4-3 combines with J gene TRBJ2-1, with 9 bases identical to TRBD1. The CDR3 consists of 16 residues. The germline V gene has CDR1 LGHNA and CDR2 YSLEER. V shed 3 bases and J 2 bases; nucleotides not matched to a gene: 5. The CDR3 nucleotides are TGCGCCAGCAGCCAGGAAACAGGGGGCCCCTACAATGAGCAGTTCTTC. Residues: CASSQETGGPYNEQFF.

This clonotype has just one count. This chain links TRBV27 with TRBJ2-1, with 8 bases aligning to TRBD2. The ends lost 6 bases at V and 0 bases at J; junction bases unmatched: 7. The CDR3 length is 16 residues. CDR1 is MNHEY, CDR2 SMNVEV, per germline (reference sequence). In nucleotides, the CDR3 is TGTGCCAGCAGGGGGCCCGGGACTAGCTCCTACAATGAGCAGTTCTTC. It specifies CASRGPGTSSYNEQFF.

The chain couples TRBV14 to TRBJ1-2, with a possible D match to TRBD1 (5 bases). CDR1 is SGHDN and CDR2 is FVKESK in the germline V gene. V lost 4 bases and J 8 bases, leaving 26 bases between the germline ends. The CDR3 extends over 17 amino acids. The CDR3 DNA reads as TGTGCCAGCAGCCGGCCGAGGGGAGAGAGTCTCGCGAGCGGCTACACCTTC. Translation: CASSRPRGESLASGYTF.

Turning to this clonotype: A much larger clone differs from this one at a single base, so this may be a read error. The chain joins TRBV7-9 to TRBJ2-7; possibly TRBD1 for D (6 bases). The germline gives CDR1 SEHNR, CDR2 FQNEAQ (reference sequence). The CDR3 consists of 14 residues. The V end was cut by 5 bases, the J end by 1 base, with 12 bases between. CDR3 amino acids: CASSASTGSYEQYF. The CDR3 DNA reads TGTGCCAGCAGCGCCTCGACAGGTTCCTACGAGCAGTACTTC.

The chain combines TRBV5-6 with TRBJ1-3, with D uncertain. This CDR3 comprises 12 residues. V was pared by 4 bases and J by 5 bases, with 7 bases between. The germline gives CDR1 SGHDT, CDR2 YYEEEE. CDR3 nucleotide sequence: TGTGCCAGCAGCGCCAGAAGAAACACCATATATTTT. Its translation: CASSARRNTIYF.

The chain employs TRBV7-9 and TRBJ1-2; 11 bases align to TRBD1. The CDR3 length is 15 residues. Looked up from germline, CDR1 is SEHNR and CDR2 is FQNEAQ (reference sequence). Germline trimming cut 3 bases from V and 8 bases from J; bases unmatched to any gene: 8. DNA of the CDR3: TGTGCCAGCAGCTTTATCGGACAGGGGGCTGTCGGCTACACCTTC. Translated: CASSFIGQGAVGYTF.

This clonotype was detected only once. No conserved phenylalanine or tryptophan ends this CDR3, so it is likely a read error. V is TRBV27 and J is TRBJ2-3, with D unclear. This CDR3 has 14 residues. Germline CDR1 and CDR2: MNHEY and SMNVEV (reference sequence). The V gene lost 5 bases and the J gene lost 2 bases, with 11 bases spanning the gap. The CDR3 loop reads CASSIWHSTDTQYY. DNA for the CDR3: TGTGCCAGCAGTATATGGCATTCCACAGATACGCAGTATTAT.

This clonotype was counted only a few times. The V and J genes are TRBV10-3 and TRBJ2-5; D unclear. Germline V gene sequence: CDR1 ENHRY, CDR2 SYGVKD. The CDR3 consists of 14 residues. Trimming took off 0 bases at V and 2 bases at J, with 7 bases between the two ends. The CDR3 spells CAISESAPQETQYF. In DNA, the CDR3 is TGTGCCATCAGTGAGTCGGCACCGCAAGAGACCCAGTACTTC.

This clonotype was found a few times. This rearrangement joins TRBV12-3 or TRBV12-4 to TRBJ2-2; no clear D. The CDR3 covers 13 residues. V gave up 7 bases and J gave up 13 bases, with 19 bases separating them. CDR3 nucleotide sequence: TGTGCCAGCACTTATGGGAATTTGGGTATGCTGTTTTTT. This encodes CASTYGNLGMLFF.